This TCR beta chain stems from a study of blood T cells in healthy people across ages. The CDR3 runs 14 residues. Note on this clonotype: What it recognizes is unknown.

Study results and caveats: More naive CD4+ cells and higher diversity marked long-lived donors relative to aged donors.

Each sample yielded at least 5.5 micrograms of PBMC total RNA. The authors ran a second PCR of 7 to 11 cycles using a sample-barcoded 5' primer and a J-beta primer mix. TCRdb fed the 5' RACE reads into MiXCR, producing one record per CDR3 protein. The data show hundreds of thousands of distinct CDR3 sequences, roughly 50% seen once. The sequenced sample was blood. The sequence was collected from a man between 60 and 70 years old in good health. The rearrangement uses TRBV21-1 and TRBJ2-5; TRBD2, the table's D call, was not compared with the DNA. TRBV21-1 is shown as a pseudogene. The CDR3 region has the DNA TGTGCCAGCATCACCCTAGGGGTAGGCGAGACCCAGTACTTC. This gives the protein CASITLGVGETQYF.